The source of this TCR beta chain is a study of blood T cells in healthy people across ages. V lost 0 bases and J lost 2, with 11 bases in between. This CDR3 spans 15 amino acids. CDR1 SGHTA and CDR2 FQGNSA come from the germline V gene. It was with a sample-barcoded 5' primer and a J-beta primer mix that a second PCR of about 6 to 12 cycles was run. TCRdb recomputed calls from the 5' RACE reads with MiXCR, one row per CDR3 protein. The top ten hold 10% to 15% of the sample, which has fewer than 950,000 distinct CDR3 sequences, 36% seen once. This clonotype was picked up a small number of times. The sample consisted of blood. The sequence came from a man between 18 and 35 years old in good health. This rearrangement joins TRBV7-2 to TRBJ2-7, with D possibly matching TRBD2 (5 bases). DNA for the CDR3: TGTGCCAGCAGCTTAGCCCAATCCGGGGCCTACGAGCAGTACTTC. It is translated as CASSLAQSGAYEQYF.